Detailed here is one T cell receptor (beta chain). The primer mix had 60 V beta and 13 J beta primers. This table comes from immunoSEQ multiplex PCR, and its TCRdb copy is limited to in-frame clones, with some not included. Of about 92,000 clones listed, over 75% are singletons. The sample comes from a study of glioma-infiltrating T cells after dendritic cell vaccination. Overall study context: Dendritic cell vaccination trial patients had either newly diagnosed or recurrent glioblastoma. Dendritic cell vaccine was injected intradermally three times, biweekly.

Germline-derived CDR1 and CDR2 are MNHNS and SASEGT. The CDR3 is made up of 11 amino acids. V lost 6 bases and J 9 bases, leaving 9 bases between the germline ends. The sequences come from blood, collected before dendritic cell vaccination. The chain has TRBV6-1 and TRBJ2-1; D unresolved. The sequence was collected from a human donor with glioblastoma. The CDR3, as DNA: TGTGCCAGCAGGACTTCCCGTGAGCAGTTCTTC. Protein sequence: CASRTSREQFF.